This T cell receptor (beta chain) was sequenced in a study of shared clonotypes between healthy human individuals (dated by TCRdb to 2020 to 2021). At the level of the whole study: The cohort comprised two women and a few men aged 18 to 49 years. For each donor, three plates each were used for CD4 naive and CD4 memory, two plates were used for CD8 naive, and one plate was used for CD8 memory. To estimate repertoire size and how much clonotype sharing occurs between individuals, the study deeply sequenced the blood TCR repertoires of five healthy adults. Between about 0.8 and 9 billion PBMCs per donor were obtained by leukapheresis. Libraries were prepared and TCR repertoires were sequenced by different laboratories using diverse techniques, in order to increase sequencing depth and limit assay-specific biases.

Here is what the overall study found, with its caveats: Sampling was restricted to blood, and TCR repertoires in tissues likely differ from the TCR repertoires found in blood. Estimated clonotype richness was generally larger for naive than for memory subsets. Approximately 5% of naive CD4, more than 3% of naive CD8, approximately 2.2% of memory CD4, and less than 0.45% of memory CD8 clonotypes were shared across a few donors. The genetic and exposure-history diversity represented was limited by the small number of donors. Rarefaction of sorted-subset datasets indicated incomplete sequencing despite the large sequencing depth. Pairwise subsampling indicated that sequencing depth was expected to affect the degree of clonotype sharing among donors. Compared with non-shared clonotypes, the clonotypes found in all four sorted-subset donors had higher generation probabilities.

As to this clone: No antigen is known for it. Per-base qualities were not stored, and no clone one base away is much larger.

The donors were healthy, HIV-negative adults with no recently reported acute infections or vaccinations. Every donor was a Caucasian adult living in Nashville, Tennessee, USA. CD4+ T cells were enriched by magnetic negative selection; naive cells were then positively selected on CD45RA, and the negative fraction formed the memory subset. Blood was obtained by leukapheresis, after which PBMCs were separated by Ficoll-Histopaque density gradient centrifugation and cryopreserved in liquid nitrogen vapor phase. Analytical flow cytometry was used to check the purity and quantity of each magnetically sorted T cell population. From each sorted fraction, genomic DNA was isolated and quantified by UV absorbance on a Nanodrop 2000c. Including cysteine and phenylalanine, the CDR3 has 16 amino acids. The kept DNA is CDR3 alone, 48 bases in frame from the first base. V gives up 1 base and J gives up 7 bases, and the segment between their germline ends measures 18 bases. Based on the germline V gene, the CDR1 and CDR2 sequences are SGHAT and FQNNGV.

TCR CDR3 regions were amplified from genomic DNA by multiplex PCR using the deep immunoSEQ assay. Extracted genomic DNA from each cell subset was spread evenly across all wells of several immunoSEQ 96-well plates, with each plate serving as a replicate. For sorted subsets, 200 to 250 ng of genomic DNA, equivalent to around 30,000 T cell genomes, went into each replicate PCR. Purified libraries were measured with a Qubit 3.0 fluorometer, size-checked on a Bioanalyzer 2100, and measured again with the KAPA Library Quantification kit. Every immunoSEQ 96-well plate was sequenced on a separate single-read 150-cycle Illumina NextSeq 550 flow cell. Under the source paper's analysis protocol: Because the immunoSEQ output included only junctional sequences and no quality scores, the filtering could not be the same as the filtering used for full-length reads. Sequences were annotated with PyIR, a Python wrapper for IgBLAST v1.9, using IMGT germline references to assign V/J genes and CDR3. Reads were removed for weak V/J assignments (E-value above 1e-6), missing CDR3, stop codons, out-of-frame junctions, or ambiguous translated residues. V3J clonotypes were defined as sequences sharing an identical inferred V gene, J gene, and CDR3 amino acid sequence. Percentage overlap between repertoires was computed as shared unique clonotypes divided by the size of the smaller repertoire. Repertoire richness was assessed with RTK rarefaction, the Chao1 estimator, and Recon v2.1 estimates of unobserved clonotypes. For all TCRbeta clonotypes obtained by the gDNA method from a few donors, generation probabilities were computed with OLGA. The table comes from immuneACCESS by way of TCRdb, which keeps in-frame sequences with V and J called. Part of the clones is missing from these tables; in studies checked, under half for an unresolved V gene and the rest for unknown reasons. D and trimming were read from the DNA, whereas the V and J calls and clone size are those reported in that table. Counted in this sample were about 990,000 clones; approximately 78% of them appeared once. The leading ten clones occupy roughly 0.65% of the sample.

The receptor was isolated from a man between 18 and 29 years old in good health. Some clones in this sample may be carry-over from other donors' samples. The sequenced sample consisted of memory CD4+ T cells from PBMCs. Taken with the paper, the label for cell subset or site translates to: CD45RA-negative fraction. Recombination connected TRBV11-2 to TRBJ2-3; TRBD1 might be the D gene, on 5 matching bases. The CDR3 in this case is CASSLVPKSQGYTQYF. DNA sequence: TGTGCCAGCAGCTTAGTCCCAAAGAGCCAGGGATATACGCAGTATTTT.